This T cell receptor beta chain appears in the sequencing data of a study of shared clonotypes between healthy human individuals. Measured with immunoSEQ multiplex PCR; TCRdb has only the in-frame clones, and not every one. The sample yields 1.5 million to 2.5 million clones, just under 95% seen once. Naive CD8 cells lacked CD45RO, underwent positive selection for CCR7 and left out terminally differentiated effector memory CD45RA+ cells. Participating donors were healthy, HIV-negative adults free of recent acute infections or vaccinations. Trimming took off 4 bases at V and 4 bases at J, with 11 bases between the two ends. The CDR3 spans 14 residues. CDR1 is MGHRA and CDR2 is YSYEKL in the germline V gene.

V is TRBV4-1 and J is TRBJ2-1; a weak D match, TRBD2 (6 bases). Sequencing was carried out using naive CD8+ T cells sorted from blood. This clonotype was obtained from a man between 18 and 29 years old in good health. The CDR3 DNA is TGCGCCAGCAGCCTTCGCGGGGTATACAATGAGCAGTTCTTC. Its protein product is CASSLRGVYNEQFF.